This passage covers 31 T cell receptor beta chains from one sample sequenced in a study of cytomegalovirus exposure and HLA in healthy donors. PCR employed 60 Vbeta and 13 Jbeta primers. Here immunoSEQ multiplex PCR was the method, and the copy in TCRdb shows in-frame clones only, minus some. The data hold around 140,000 clones, with 60% to 85% observed a single time. The sample was PBMCs. Every receptor here comes from a woman aged 40 to 50 in good health and CMV-seronegative.

V usage is TRBV5-4 and J usage is TRBJ2-3; D gene ambiguous. CDR3 length equals 14 residues. Germline V gene lookup returns CDR1 SGHNT and CDR2 YYREEE (reference sequence). Trimming removed 2 bases from V and 0 bases from J, with 7 bases in between. The DNA for the CDR3 is TGTGCCAGCAGCTTTTCAGGTAGCACAGATACGCAGTATTTT. It encodes CASSFSGSTDTQYF.

This clone showed up just a few times. This sequence joins TRBV25-1 and TRBJ1-1; D ambiguous. Trimming stripped 8 bases from V and 2 bases from J, with 9 bases between. The germline CDR1 and CDR2 sequences are MGHDK and SYGVNS. This CDR3 has 12 residues. The CDR3: CASETRNTEAFF. CDR3 nucleotides: TGTGCCAGCGAGACACGTAACACTGAAGCTTTCTTT.

V gene TRBV5-1 combines with J gene TRBJ2-7, with 8 bases fitting TRBD1. This CDR3 has 13 amino acids. After removal of 3 bases from V and 5 bases from J, the junction contained 4 bases not matched to a gene. CDR1 SGHRS and CDR2 YFSETQ come from the germline V gene. CDR3 DNA sequence: TGCGCCAGCAGCTCCAGGGGGCACCACGAGCAGTACTTC. Residues: CASSSRGHHEQYF.

The chain couples TRBV11-2 to TRBJ2-7; D perhaps matches TRBD1 (6 bases). The CDR3 runs to 12 residues. Germline V gives CDR1 SGHAT, CDR2 FQNNGV. Trimming left V 6 bases short and J 5 bases short, with 11 bases between. The DNA of the CDR3 is TGTGCCAGCAGGAGGGGGTTCGACGAGCAGTACTTC. It is translated as CASRRGFDEQYF.

The V and J genes are TRBV28 and TRBJ2-1, with 13 nucleotides matching TRBD2. The germline V gene encodes CDR1 MDHEN and CDR2 SYDVKM. V shed 4 bases, J shed 3 bases, and the junction held 12 bases outside the gene matches. The CDR3 runs to 19 residues. CDR3 loop: CASSSRTSGGSERYNEQFF. CDR3 nucleotides: TGTGCCAGCAGTTCCCGGACTAGCGGGGGCTCCGAACGCTACAATGAGCAGTTCTTC.

Only one count was recorded for this clone. The chain uses TRBV5-6 and TRBJ2-5; D perhaps matches TRBD1 (6 bases). CDR1 SGHDT and CDR2 YYEEEE come from the germline V gene. The CDR3 has 13 amino acids. V gave up 2 bases and J gave up 4 bases, with 9 bases separating them. CDR3 region: CASSFGRGETQYF. In DNA, the CDR3 is TGTGCCAGCAGCTTCGGCAGGGGAGAGACCCAGTACTTC.

This clone was seen a handful of times. The CDR3 DNA reads as TGCGCCAGCAGCCAAGAGCTAGTGGGCACAGATACGCAGTATTTT. It encodes CASSQELVGTDTQYF. The rearrangement joins TRBV4-3 to TRBJ2-3, with no clear D. The CDR3 loop spans 15 amino acids. CDR1 LGHNA and CDR2 YSLEER come from the germline V gene. V gave up 0 bases and J gave up 1 base, with 8 bases separating them.

This chain links TRBV6-5 with TRBJ2-7; no reliable D call. The CDR3 contains 12 residues. Trimming shortened V by 8 bases and J by 2 bases, and 10 bases separated the two germline ends. The germline CDR1 and CDR2 sequences are MNHEY and SVGAGI. DNA for the CDR3: TGTGCCAGCTCGGGTGTTCCCTACGAGCAGTACTTC. Residues: CASSGVPYEQYF.

The chain carries TRBV4-1 and TRBJ1-2; the match to TRBD1 covers 9 bases. Per the germline V gene, CDR1 is MGHRA and CDR2 is YSYEKL. Trimming cost V 2 bases and J 4 bases; bases outside gene matches: 8. CDR3 length: 16 amino acids. CDR3 sequence: CASSQPPGTGTYGYTF. DNA of the CDR3: TGCGCCAGCAGCCAACCCCCCGGGACAGGGACCTATGGCTACACCTTC.

The chain combines TRBV19 with TRBJ1-1; the D gene is possibly TRBD1 (5 bases). With 11 bases removed from V and 5 bases from J, the gap between germline ends came to 18 bases. Per germline, CDR1 LNHDA and CDR2 SQIVND (reference sequence). The CDR3 totals 13 residues. CDR3 in DNA: TGTGCCCTTAAAAAGCCAGGGCAAACTGAAGCTTTCTTT. It encodes CALKKPGQTEAFF.

V gene TRBV5-6 combines with J gene TRBJ2-6, with D tentatively TRBD1 (6 bases). The CDR3 loop spans 16 amino acids. Germline V gene sequence: CDR1 SGHDT, CDR2 YYEEEE. V lost 3 bases and J lost 0, with 10 bases in between. As DNA, the CDR3 is TGTGCCAGCAGCTGGGGGCCGGGCTCTGGGGCCAACGTCCTGACTTTC. As protein: CASSWGPGSGANVLTF.

This clone was seen a single time. The V gene is TRBV4-3, the J gene TRBJ2-2; D is perhaps TRBD2 (6 bases). CDR3 length equals 17 residues. Trimming took 0 bases from V and 0 from J, leaving 11 bases between them. Looked up from germline, CDR1 is LGHNA and CDR2 is YSLEER. CDR3 sequence (DNA): TGCGCCAGCAGCCAAGATCAGGGACTGGCGAACACCGGGGAGCTGTTTTTT. Encoded protein: CASSQDQGLANTGELFF.

A few counts support this clone. This chain connects TRBV27 to TRBJ2-2, with 8 bases lining up with TRBD1. From germline, CDR1 is MNHEY and CDR2 SMNVEV (reference sequence). Trimming at V came to 5 bases and at J to 4 bases, leaving 9 bases not matched to a gene. The length of the CDR3 is 16 residues. The CDR3 sequence is CASSPWRGTGTGELFF. The CDR3 coding sequence is TGTGCCAGCAGTCCCTGGAGGGGGACAGGCACCGGGGAGCTGTTTTTT.

This clone was seen a few times. The rearrangement uses TRBV12-5 and TRBJ2-2; TRBD1 agrees at 9 bases. V was pared by 6 bases and J by 3 bases, with 5 bases of the junction left unmatched. The CDR3 runs to 15 residues. CDR1 and CDR2 (germline): LGHNT, FRNRAP. The chain's CDR3 is CASGTGQGDTGELFF. The CDR3 nucleotides are TGTGCTAGTGGCACGGGACAGGGAGACACCGGGGAGCTGTTTTTT.

This clone was counted once. The rearrangement joins TRBV4-2 to TRBJ2-7; D call uncertain. V was cut by 1 base and J by 0 bases, with 10 bases left in between. CDR3 length equals 15 residues. CDR1 is LGHNA, CDR2 YNFKEQ, per germline. The CDR3 DNA is TGTGCCAGCAGCCAAGTTGGAGAGAGCTCCTACGAGCAGTACTTC. It translates to CASSQVGESSYEQYF.

The J gene is TRBJ1-4, the V gene TRBV5-1; 7 bases are a match to TRBD1. This CDR3 contains 16 residues. After removal of 2 bases from V and 8 bases from J, the junction contained 12 bases not matched to a gene. Germline CDR1 and CDR2: SGHRS and YFSETQ. The CDR3 loop is CASSFLGGAMREKLFF. In DNA, the CDR3 is TGCGCCAGCAGCTTTCTAGGGGGCGCCATGAGGGAAAAACTGTTTTTT.

V gene TRBV29-1 combines with J gene TRBJ2-2; 9 bases map to TRBD2. Germline CDR1 and CDR2: SQVTM and ANQGSEA. This CDR3 region has 14 residues. J lost 6 bases, V lost 4 bases, and 6 bases had no gene match. The CDR3 coding sequence is TGCAGCGTTGGGCGGGGGGGCCGAGCCGGGGAGCTGTTTTTT. Residues: CSVGRGGRAGELFF.

DNA for the CDR3: TGTGCCAGCAGCTTTAGGAGGGGCTCTTCCTACAATGAGCAGTTCTTC. It codes for CASSFRRGSSYNEQFF. The gene calls are TRBV5-6 and TRBJ2-1, with D maybe TRBD2 (6 bases). The CDR3 runs 16 residues. Germline loops: CDR1 SGHDT, CDR2 YYEEEE. Between the trimmed V and J ends, which lost 2 bases and 1 base, there was a span of 13 bases.

This rearrangement joins TRBV6-6 to TRBJ2-7, with 8 bases fitting TRBD2. Unmatched junction bases numbered 4, after V lost 6 bases and J lost 6 bases. This CDR3 is 12 amino acids long. The germline gives CDR1 MNHNY, CDR2 SVGAGI (reference sequence). The CDR3 here is CASRLSGGEQYF. For the CDR3, the DNA is TGTGCCAGCAGATTGAGCGGGGGCGAGCAGTACTTC.

This clone showed up just a few times. The chain is built from TRBV7-3 and TRBJ2-3; a weak D match, TRBD2 (5 bases). The V end lost 5 bases, the J end lost 6 bases, and 18 bases lay between the germline ends. This CDR3 is 15 amino acids long. Germline V gene data show CDR1 as SGHTA and CDR2 as FQGTGA. CDR3: CASSTTSGFGDTQYF. CDR3 nucleotides: TGTGCCAGCAGCACAACATCGGGGTTTGGGGATACGCAGTATTTT. Based on the CDR3 plus reference TRBV7-3 and TRBJ2-3, the full variable domain is GAGVSQTPSNKVTEKGKYVELRCDPISGHTALYWYRQSLGQGPEFLIYFQGTGAADDSGLPNDRFFAVRPEGSVSTLKIQRTERGDSAVYLCASSTTSGFGDTQYFGPGTRLTVL.

The chain employs TRBV29-1 and TRBJ1-2; 11 nucleotides line up with TRBD1. V trimming: 4 bases; J trimming: 1 base; junction bases outside the gene matches: 8. CDR1 and CDR2 (germline): SQVTM, ANQGSEA. The CDR3 is 16 residues long. CDR3 nucleotide sequence: TGCAGCGTTGGCTTTGGGACAGGGGGACTTAACTATGGCTACACCTTC. It specifies CSVGFGTGGLNYGYTF.

The chain combines TRBV6-5 with TRBJ1-2; TRBD1 aligns across 11 bases. Germline CDR1 reads MNHEY; CDR2 reads SVGAGI. This CDR3 region has 13 residues. V shed 5 bases and J 6 bases; nucleotides not matched to a gene: 2. The CDR3 region is CASSGQGANGYTF. The DNA of the CDR3 is TGTGCCAGCAGTGGACAGGGGGCGAATGGCTACACCTTC.

This clone was found once. The rearrangement joins TRBV7-3 to TRBJ2-5; 9 bases fit TRBD2. The CDR3 has 15 residues. Germline CDR1 is SGHTA and CDR2 is FQGTGA. The V and J ends lost 3 bases and 5 bases, in that order; junction bases with no gene match: 7. CDR3 nucleotides: TGTGCCAGCAGCTTCCGCGGGGGGGCCGGGGAGACCCAGTACTTC. It translates to CASSFRGGAGETQYF.

This sequence joins TRBV5-1 and TRBJ1-1; the D is unclear. V lost 0 bases and J 4 bases, leaving 13 bases between the germline ends. Looked up from germline, CDR1 is SGHRS and CDR2 is YFSETQ. The CDR3 runs 15 residues. CDR3 bases: TGCGCCAGCAGCTTGGGAGGTTCTCGGGGCACTGAAGCTTTCTTT. Protein sequence: CASSLGGSRGTEAFF. Complete variable domain (other parts from reference TRBV5-1 and TRBJ1-1): KAGVTQTPRYLIKTRGQQVTLSCSPISGHRSVSWYQQTPGQGLQFLFEYFSETQRNKGNFPGRFSGRQFSNSRSEMNVSTLELGDSALYLCASSLGGSRGTEAFFGQGTRLTVV.

The gene calls are TRBV5-5 and TRBJ2-7, with a tentative D call TRBD1 (5 bases). Germline V gene data show CDR1 as SGHKS and CDR2 as YYEKEE (reference sequence). CDR3 length: 14 residues. V was shortened by 4 bases and J by 4 bases, with 15 bases between the two germline ends. CDR3 residues: CASSPGSGSYEQYF. Written as DNA, the CDR3 is TGTGCCAGCAGCCCCGGCTCAGGGTCTTACGAGCAGTACTTC.

The chain recombines TRBV27 with TRBJ2-5, with 7 bases fitting TRBD1. Trimming at V came to 5 bases and at J to 1 base, leaving 7 bases not matched to a gene. The CDR3 extends over 15 amino acids. CDR1 and CDR2 from the germline V gene are MNHEY and SMNVEV (reference sequence). The CDR3: CASSPLDRSQETQYF. The CDR3 DNA follows: TGTGCCAGCAGTCCCCTGGACAGGAGCCAAGAGACCCAGTACTTC.

This chain uses TRBV5-1 with TRBJ1-1; D not certain. The CDR3 consists of 14 residues. In germline, CDR1 is SGHRS, CDR2 YFSETQ. Trimming pared 2 bases from V and 7 bases from J, leaving 15 bases between. CDR3 sequence reads: CASSFSDSRLEAFF. CDR3 nucleotide sequence: TGCGCCAGCAGCTTTAGCGATTCCAGACTTGAAGCTTTCTTT.

The chain links TRBV5-1 to TRBJ2-7, with D tentatively TRBD1 (6 bases). Per germline, CDR1 SGHRS and CDR2 YFSETQ. The CDR3 has 13 residues. The V and J ends lost 4 bases and 3 bases respectively, with 11 bases between them. CDR3 amino acids: CASSPGQNYEQYF. The DNA of the CDR3 is TGCGCCAGCAGCCCCGGACAGAACTACGAGCAGTACTTC.

This chain uses TRBV11-3 with TRBJ1-5; possible D gene TRBD1, 5 bases. Trimming left V 5 bases short and J 3 bases short, with 8 bases between. From germline, CDR1 is SGHNT and CDR2 YENEEA. CDR3 length equals 13 residues. CDR3 region: CASSRTINQPQHF. The CDR3, as DNA: TGTGCCAGCAGCCGGACAATCAATCAGCCCCAGCATTTT.

This chain links TRBV4-3 with TRBJ2-3; perhaps TRBD1 as D (6 bases). The V end was cut by 3 bases, the J end by 2 bases, with 15 bases between. The CDR3 covers 16 residues. Per germline, CDR1 LGHNA and CDR2 YSLEER. The CDR3 sequence: CASSQVQGFITDTQYF. In DNA form, the CDR3 reads TGCGCCAGCAGCCAGGTACAGGGTTTTATCACAGATACGCAGTATTTT.

The V gene is TRBV11-2, the J gene TRBJ1-1; D perhaps matches TRBD1 (6 bases). The CDR3 has 15 residues. CDR1 SGHAT and CDR2 FQNNGV come from the germline V gene. V was clipped by 3 bases and J by 8 bases, with 19 bases between them. Written as DNA, the CDR3 is TGTGCCAGCAGCTTCGCGAGGGGGACACCGGGCGAAGCTTTCTTT. Encoded protein: CASSFARGTPGEAFF.